A selection of T cell receptor beta chains follows, all from one sample in a study of neurological immune-mediated disorders. TCRdb re-called the 5' RACE reads with MiXCR, one entry per CDR3 protein. This repertoire shows approximately 86,000 distinct CDR3 sequences, 2.6% found once; its top ten account for 0.95% to 1.3%. The sequenced sample consisted of PBMCs. These receptors came from a woman in her twenties or thirties with multiple sclerosis. Each CDR3 is given with its conserved first and last residue. D genes are given only for firm matches. Only some rows state a clone size, as once, few, many or a class for expanded clones.

J gene,V gene,clone size,D gene,CDR3 DNA,CDR3 protein
TRBJ2-1,TRBV20-1,many,TRBD2,TGCAGTGCTAGAGATCCCAGCGGGAGTCGGAATGAGCAGTTCTTC,CSARDPSGSRNEQFF
TRBJ2-2,TRBV5-6,many,TRBD2,TGTGCCAGCAGCTTAGAGCCGGGAGGGTCCGGGGAGCTGTTTTTT,CASSLEPGGSGELFF
TRBJ2-1,TRBV20-1,many,.,TGCAGTGCTAGAAGGGGGAGGTACAATGAGCAGTTCTTC,CSARRGRYNEQFF
TRBJ2-1,TRBV3-1,many,.,TGTGCCAGCAGCCGTGGAGTCAATGAGCAGTTCTTC,CASSRGVNEQFF
TRBJ1-6,TRBV2,many,.,TGTGCCAGCAAGGGTAATAATTCACCCCTCCACTTT,CASKGNNSPLHF
TRBJ2-7,TRBV5-1,many,.,TGCGCCAGCAGCGGGGGCGACGTGGTGAGGGACGAGCAGTACTTC,CASSGGDVVRDEQYF
TRBJ2-2,TRBV12-3/TRBV12-4,many,.,TGTGCCAGCAGCCCACAAGGAACAGTTATGACCGGGGAGCTGTTTTTT,CASSPQGTVMTGELFF
TRBJ2-2,TRBV7-6,many,.,TGTGCCAGCAGCTTAGTATCATCGGGGGAGAGCACCGGGGAGCTGTTTTTT,CASSLVSSGESTGELFF
TRBJ2-1,TRBV12-3/TRBV12-4,many,.,TGTGCCAGCAGTTTCCCACTAGCGGGACAGGGTGAGCAGTTCTTC,CASSFPLAGQGEQFF
TRBJ2-7,TRBV7-2,many,TRBD2,TGTGCCAGCAGCGTAGGACTAGCGGGAGGTGACGAGCAGTACTTC,CASSVGLAGGDEQYF
TRBJ2-1,TRBV2,many,TRBD2,TGTGCCAGCGGGTGGCTAGCGGGCGCCTACAATGAGCAGTTCTTC,CASGWLAGAYNEQFF
TRBJ2-4,TRBV20-1,many,.,TGCAGTGCTCACGGACAGCCGAACATTCAGTACTTC,CSAHGQPNIQYF
TRBJ2-3,TRBV20-1,many,.,TGCAGTGCTACAAAAGGGAGCGGCGGGGCAGATACGCAGTATTTT,CSATKGSGGADTQYF
TRBJ2-6,TRBV7-9,many,.,TGTGCCAGCTCTTCGCGCTCTGGGGCCAACGTCCTGACTTTC,CASSSRSGANVLTF
TRBJ2-2,TRBV29-1,many,TRBD2,TGCAGCGTAGCGGGAGACACCGGGGAGCTGTTTTTT,CSVAGDTGELFF
TRBJ2-2,TRBV12-3/TRBV12-4,many,TRBD1,TGTGCCAGCAGTTTCACAGGGGGAGCCGGGGAGCTGTTTTTT,CASSFTGGAGELFF
TRBJ2-1,TRBV5-1,many,.,TGCGCCAGCAGCGACCTCCTTCGCAGCTCCTACAATGAGCAGTTCTTC,CASSDLLRSSYNEQFF
TRBJ1-1,TRBV7-2,many,.,TGTGCCAGCAGCGAAACAGTGAACACTGAAGCTTTCTTT,CASSETVNTEAFF
TRBJ1-2,TRBV24-1,many,.,TGTGCCACCAGTGATCCGCGAGACATCTATGGCTACACCTTC,CATSDPRDIYGYTF
TRBJ2-1,TRBV7-2,.,TRBD2,TGTGCCAGCAGCTTGCTAGCGGGACTAGACAATGAGCAGTTCTTC,CASSLLAGLDNEQFF
TRBJ2-1,TRBV18,many,TRBD2,TGTGCCAGCTCACCACCAGGACTAGGGAGCAATGAGCAGTTCTTC,CASSPPGLGSNEQFF
TRBJ2-1,TRBV5-1,many,.,TGCGCCAGCAGCCCCCAAGGACCCTCTTCCTACAATGAGCAGTTCTTC,CASSPQGPSSYNEQFF
TRBJ2-3,TRBV5-6,many,.,TGTGCCAGCGTCCAGTTCTTTCGCGAGAGGGGTACGCAGTATTTT,CASVQFFRERGTQYF
TRBJ2-1,TRBV7-2,many,.,TGTGCCAGCAGCTTTCCACCGGGGTCGGGGCAGTTCTTC,CASSFPPGSGQFF
TRBJ2-2,TRBV5-1,many,TRBD1,TGCGCCAGCAGCGCGACAGGGGATAACACCGGGGAGCTGTTTTTT,CASSATGDNTGELFF
TRBJ1-1,TRBV6-5,many,TRBD1,TGTGCCAGCAGTTTCGCGCTGGCAGGGGGGACGAGCACTGAAGCTTTCTTT,CASSFALAGGTSTEAFF
TRBJ2-7,TRBV4-3,many,.,TGCGCCAGCAGCCAAGTCCGGGACGGAGCCTACGAGCAGTACTTC,CASSQVRDGAYEQYF
TRBJ2-7,TRBV20-1,many,TRBD2,TGCAGTGCTAGGACATCAGCGGGAGCGTACGAGCAGTACTTC,CSARTSAGAYEQYF
TRBJ1-1,TRBV9,many,.,TGTGCCAGCAGCGTAGGGCAGGTGACAGAAGCTTTCTTT,CASSVGQVTEAFF
TRBJ1-1,TRBV29-1,many,.,TGCAGCGCCACTGGGGGATTGAACACTGAAGCTTTCTTT,CSATGGLNTEAFF
TRBJ2-2,TRBV20-1,many,TRBD1,TGCAGTGCCACTAACACCGACAGGGTTGAGCTGTTTTTT,CSATNTDRVELFF
TRBJ2-7,TRBV7-9,many,TRBD1,TGTGCCAGCACCAACGACAGGGGTTCTTACGAGCAGTACTTC,CASTNDRGSYEQYF
TRBJ2-7,TRBV7-2,many,.,TGTGCCAGCAGCCCCCCCGGGCGCTACGAGCAGTACTTC,CASSPPGRYEQYF
TRBJ2-1,TRBV18,.,TRBD2,TGTGCCAGCTCACCGGCGGGGGTTCTGGGGTCCAATGAGCAGTTCTTC,CASSPAGVLGSNEQFF
TRBJ2-7,TRBV5-1,many,.,TGCGCCAGCAGCTTGGTCCCCTTTTCCTACGAGCAGTACTTC,CASSLVPFSYEQYF
TRBJ2-1,TRBV20-1,many,TRBD2,TGCAGTGCTGACGGGATGTTGATAGCGGGACGGAGTGAGCAGTTCTTC,CSADGMLIAGRSEQFF
TRBJ1-6,TRBV3-1,many,.,TGTGCCAGCAGCCAAGGGAATGCGGGAGGATCACCCCTCCACTTT,CASSQGNAGGSPLHF
TRBJ2-5,TRBV5-1,many,.,TGCGCCAGCGGGGGGCAAGAGACCCAGTACTTC,CASGGQETQYF
TRBJ1-2,TRBV24-1,many,.,TGTGCCACCCAGGCGGCATTCGGTAACTATGGCTACACCTTC,CATQAAFGNYGYTF
TRBJ2-5,TRBV28,many,TRBD2,TGTGCCAGCACGACCCCGTTGGTAGCGGGTCTAGAGACCCAGTACTTC,CASTTPLVAGLETQYF
TRBJ2-5,TRBV7-9,many,TRBD1,TGTGCCAGCGGGGACAGGGGGCCGGGAGAGACCCAGTACTTC,CASGDRGPGETQYF
TRBJ2-1,TRBV18,many,TRBD2,TGTGCCAGCTCACTTTTAGGCGGGAGTGACTATGAGCAGTTCTTC,CASSLLGGSDYEQFF
TRBJ2-3,TRBV20-1,many,TRBD2,TGCAGTGCCTCCCGCCTAGCGGGGAGCACAGATACGCAGTATTTT,CSASRLAGSTDTQYF
TRBJ1-6,TRBV12-3/TRBV12-4,many,.,TGTGCCAGCAGTTTCGGACAGAGGGAATCACCCCTCCACTTT,CASSFGQRESPLHF
TRBJ1-5,TRBV7-2,.,TRBD1,TGTGCCAGCTCCAGGGGGTCCAGCAATCAGCCACAGCATTTT,CASSRGSSNQPQHF
TRBJ2-6,TRBV7-8,few,.,TGTGCCAGCAGCTTACTCCGCTATGGCTTCTCTGGGACCAACGTCCTGACTTTC,CASSLLRYGFSGTNVLTF
TRBJ2-7,TRBV27,many,TRBD1,TGTGCCAGCAGTTTAGTGGGTGTCGGACAGGGCTACGAGCAGTACTTC,CASSLVGVGQGYEQYF
TRBJ2-1,TRBV3-1,many,.,TGTGCCAGCAGCTTGACGGGTGAGCAGTTCTTC,CASSLTGEQFF
TRBJ2-3,TRBV5-1,many,.,TGCGCCAGCAGCCAAATTCTAGGGGGGAGCACAGATACGCAGTATTTT,CASSQILGGSTDTQYF
TRBJ2-7,TRBV7-8,many,.,TGTGCCAGCAGCTTAGGACTGCAGGCCTACGAGCAGTACTTC,CASSLGLQAYEQYF
TRBJ2-3,TRBV7-2,many,.,TGTGCCAGCAGCTTATCCCAGGGAAATTGGTATTTT,CASSLSQGNWYF
TRBJ2-5,TRBV5-1,many,.,TGCGCCAGCAGCTCCATTACAGGGCCAGCAGAGACCCAGTACTTC,CASSSITGPAETQYF
TRBJ2-3,TRBV20-1,many,TRBD1,TGCAGTGCTAGAGCTCAGACAGGGGGCGCGGATACGCAGTATTTT,CSARAQTGGADTQYF
TRBJ2-1,TRBV14,many,.,TGTGCCAGCAGCCGAGCAGGGTTGAGCGGTGAGCAGTTCTTC,CASSRAGLSGEQFF
TRBJ2-6,TRBV27,many,.,TGTGCCAGCAAGTTGGTAGCCGGGGCCAACGTCCTGACTTTC,CASKLVAGANVLTF